The next 25 T cell receptor beta chains were all read from a single sample in a study of OX40 agonist ivuxolimab in advanced cancers. Method: immunoSEQ multiplex PCR; TCRdb's copy keeps in-frame clones and lacks some. Of over 100,000 clones listed, just over 90% are singletons. The specimen was CD4+ or CD8+ T cells sorted from blood, collected in a trial of the OX40 agonist ivuxolimab. The source is an adult with an advanced solid tumor such as melanoma, head and neck, liver or kidney cancer.

The CDR3, as DNA: TGTGCCAGTAGTACAGGGTTGGATACGCAGTATTTT. Its translation: CASSTGLDTQYF. This chain uses TRBV19 with TRBJ2-3; D perhaps matches TRBD1 (5 bases). The CDR3 covers 12 residues. Germline CDR1 reads LNHDA; CDR2 reads SQIVND (reference sequence). V dropped 4 bases and J dropped 6 bases, with 8 bases sitting between them. Complete variable domain (other parts from reference TRBV19 and TRBJ2-3): DGGITQSPKYLFRKEGQNVTLSCEQNLNHDAMYWYRQDPGQGLRLIYYSQIVNDFQKGDIAEGYSVSREKKESFPLTVTSAQKNPTAFYLCASSTGLDTQYFGPGTRLTVL.

The chain is built from TRBV6-5 and TRBJ1-3; D unclear. Trimming cost V 6 bases and J 0 bases, with 12 bases left between them. This CDR3 comprises 15 residues. Germline V gene sequence: CDR1 MNHEY, CDR2 SVGAGI. CDR3: CASSLEGSSGNTIYF. CDR3 bases: TGTGCCAGCAGCTTAGAAGGGAGCTCTGGAAACACCATATATTTT.

The chain combines TRBV6-5 with TRBJ2-7; D ambiguous. Trimming left V 4 bases short and J 4 bases short, with 11 bases between. The CDR3 runs to 13 residues. CDR1 and CDR2 from the germline V gene are MNHEY and SVGAGI. CDR3 DNA: TGTGCCAGCAGTTCCTGGACCGGATACGAGCAGTACTTC. Translation: CASSSWTGYEQYF.

This clone was counted a single time. The V gene is TRBV5-1, the J gene TRBJ2-1; D may be TRBD2 (6 bases). V lost 2 bases and J 6 bases, leaving 15 bases between the germline ends. CDR3 length: 15 residues. CDR1 and CDR2 from the germline V gene are SGHRS and YFSETQ. The CDR3 loop is CASSFSKGGSNEQFF. The CDR3 region has the DNA TGCGCCAGCAGCTTTAGTAAGGGAGGATCCAATGAGCAGTTCTTC.

The chain uses TRBV7-9 and TRBJ2-1, with D hard to call. Trimming removed 1 base from V and 2 bases from J, with 12 bases in between. The CDR3 length is 16 residues. Germline-derived CDR1 and CDR2 are SEHNR and FQNEAQ (reference sequence). In DNA, the CDR3 is TGTGCCAGCAGCTTAGGAGGTGCTGGAACCTACAATGAGCAGTTCTTC. As protein: CASSLGGAGTYNEQFF.

V usage is TRBV9 and J usage is TRBJ2-1, with 10 bases that match TRBD1. The germline CDR1 and CDR2 sequences are SGDLS and YYNGEE. The CDR3 is 15 residues long. Trimming at V came to 4 bases and at J to 4 bases, leaving 5 bases not matched to a gene. CDR3 residues: CASSPGTGVYNEQFF. CDR3 in DNA: TGTGCCAGCAGCCCCGGGACAGGGGTTTACAATGAGCAGTTCTTC.

This sequence joins TRBV23-1 and TRBJ2-1; 7 bases agree with TRBD2. TRBV23-1 is designated an ORF whose function remains uncertain. The CDR3 runs to 16 residues. The V gene end was trimmed by 5 bases and the J gene end by 2 bases; junction bases not matched to a gene: 9. The chain's CDR3 is CASSSNLSGTYNEQFF. The CDR3 region has the DNA TGCGCCAGCAGTTCCAACCTAAGCGGGACCTACAATGAGCAGTTCTTC.

The gene calls are TRBV28 and TRBJ2-5; 10 nucleotides match TRBD1. This CDR3 has 15 residues. V dropped 6 bases and J dropped 5; count of bases not matched to a gene: 9. The V gene's germline CDR1 is MDHEN and CDR2 SYDVKM. The CDR3 reads CASSSLTGGKETQYF. The CDR3 DNA reads TGTGCCAGCAGCTCACTGACAGGGGGCAAGGAGACCCAGTACTTC.

The chain is built from TRBV7-9 and TRBJ2-5, with no clear D. Germline assignment: CDR1 SEHNR and CDR2 FQNEAQ (reference sequence). CDR3 length: 12 amino acids. V lost 5 bases to trimming and J lost 4 bases, with 8 bases between them. CDR3 protein: CASSLQGETQYF. CDR3 sequence (DNA): TGTGCCAGCAGCCTTCAAGGAGAGACCCAGTACTTC.

The chain recombines TRBV21-1 with TRBJ2-2; the DNA was not used to check the table's D call, TRBD1. TRBV21-1 is flagged as a pseudogene. This CDR3 is 21 amino acids long. Here the CDR3 reads CASSKGDRTGDSGKNTGELFF. The CDR3, as DNA: TGTGCCAGCAGCAAAGGAGATAGGACAGGGGATAGCGGGAAGAACACCGGGGAGCTGTTTTTT.

The chain has TRBV7-9 and TRBJ1-3; TRBD1 agrees at 7 bases. The germline V gene has CDR1 SEHNR and CDR2 FQNEAQ (reference sequence). V dropped 5 bases and J dropped 0; count of bases not matched to a gene: 4. The CDR3 loop spans 15 amino acids. CDR3: CASSLGQVSGNTIYF. CDR3 sequence (DNA): TGTGCCAGCAGCCTCGGACAGGTCTCTGGAAACACCATATATTTT.

The table lists this clone with a count of one. The chain combines TRBV5-1 with TRBJ2-3, with 8 bases lining up with TRBD1. Germline V lookup: CDR1 SGHRS, CDR2 YFSETQ. J was trimmed by 5 bases and V by 4 bases; bases with no gene match: 6. CDR3 length: 14 amino acids. The CDR3 region is CASSRGTGVDTQYF. As DNA, the CDR3 is TGCGCCAGCAGCAGAGGGACAGGTGTAGATACGCAGTATTTT.

The rearrangement joins TRBV18 to TRBJ1-6; a weak D match, TRBD1 (5 bases). Germline loops: CDR1 KGHSH, CDR2 LQKENI. V shed 4 bases and J shed 2 bases, with 12 bases lying between them. The CDR3 contains 16 residues. CDR3 residues: CASSREQATYNSPLHF. As DNA, the CDR3 is TGTGCCAGCTCACGGGAACAGGCGACCTATAATTCACCCCTCCACTTT.

The chain links TRBV9 to TRBJ2-5; TRBD2 matches 11 bases. Per the germline V gene, CDR1 is SGDLS and CDR2 is YYNGEE. This CDR3 contains 16 residues. The V gene end was trimmed by 3 bases and the J gene end by 4 bases; junction bases not matched to a gene: 8. This CDR3 is CASSEGLAVGSETQYF. CDR3 sequence (DNA): TGTGCCAGCAGCGAGGGACTAGCGGTGGGCTCAGAGACCCAGTACTTC.

The genes are TRBV5-1 and TRBJ1-2; maybe TRBD1 (6 bases). Trimming removed 0 bases at V and 5 bases at J, with 20 bases between. The CDR3 is made up of 17 amino acids. CDR1 SGHRS and CDR2 YFSETQ come from the germline V gene. The CDR3 region has the DNA TGCGCCAGCAGCTTGGACGGAGTGTGGGGGACATCTTATGGCTACACCTTC. Its translation is CASSLDGVWGTSYGYTF.

This clone has more than one count but fewer than ten. V is TRBV6-8 and J is TRBJ1-5; a possible D gene is TRBD1 (6 bases). This CDR3 comprises 16 residues. The germline CDR1 and CDR2 sequences are MNHGY and SAAAGT. V lost 8 bases to trimming and J lost 0 bases, with 17 bases between them. As DNA, the CDR3 is TGTGCCAGCCGGGACATCCCTTGGGATAGCAATCAGCCCCAGCATTTT. It is translated as CASRDIPWDSNQPQHF.

This clone has just one count. The genes are TRBV9 and TRBJ2-2; D is possibly TRBD1 or TRBD2 (5 bases each). The CDR3 runs to 16 residues. The V and J ends lost 0 bases and 5 bases respectively, with 14 bases between them. CDR1 and CDR2 from the germline V gene are SGDLS and YYNGEE. This chain's CDR3 is CASSVVPGTGTGELFF. CDR3 DNA: TGTGCCAGCAGCGTAGTACCAGGGACGGGAACCGGGGAGCTGTTTTTT.

The chain has TRBV4-2 and TRBJ1-6; no clear D. This CDR3 region has 14 residues. Trimming removed 0 bases at V and 8 bases at J, with 8 bases between. Germline V CDR1 and CDR2: LGHNA, YNFKEQ. The CDR3: CASSQEKNDSPLHF. DNA of the CDR3: TGTGCCAGCAGCCAAGAAAAGAACGATTCACCCCTCCACTTT.

CDR3 sequence (DNA): TGTGCCAGCAGCCCACTTGGGTCGGGGCGCGAGACCCAGTACTTC. It codes for CASSPLGSGRETQYF. V gene TRBV7-2 combines with J gene TRBJ2-5; D assignment may be TRBD1 or TRBD2 (5 bases each). This CDR3 has 15 residues. Germline V gene data show CDR1 as SGHTA and CDR2 as FQGNSA. V dropped 5 bases and J dropped 5 bases, with 18 bases sitting between them.

The chain couples TRBV12-5 to TRBJ1-1, with D perhaps TRBD1 (6 bases). Looked up from germline, CDR1 is LGHNT and CDR2 is FRNRAP. The germline V and J ends were trimmed by 1 base and 3 bases, with 9 bases remaining between them. The CDR3 totals 14 residues. CDR3 bases: TGTGCTAGTGGTTTGGGGACAGCTTACACTGAAGCTTTCTTT. Protein sequence: CASGLGTAYTEAFF.

This chain uses TRBV7-3 with TRBJ1-1; 11 positions match TRBD1. V trimming: 3 bases; J trimming: 10 bases; junction bases outside the gene matches: 4. CDR1 and CDR2 from the germline V gene are SGHTA and FQGTGA. CDR3 size: 13 residues. The CDR3 sequence is CASSFGQGAGAFF. The CDR3 bases are TGTGCCAGCAGCTTCGGACAGGGGGCGGGAGCTTTCTTT.

The V and J genes are TRBV18 and TRBJ2-1, with D hard to call. CDR1 is KGHSH and CDR2 is LQKENI in the germline V gene. Trimming cost V 2 bases and J 4 bases, with 6 bases left between them. This CDR3 comprises 13 residues. CDR3 in DNA: TGTGCCAGCTCACCAACAGAGTACAATGAGCAGTTCTTC. It yields the protein CASSPTEYNEQFF.

The chain recombines TRBV6-5 with TRBJ1-1; weak D call: TRBD1 (5 bases). Germline values: CDR1 MNHEY, CDR2 SVGAGI. The CDR3 runs 15 residues. V lost 5 bases to trimming and J lost 1 base, with 14 bases between them. CDR3 region: CASSLRGGGNTEAFF. CDR3 coding DNA: TGTGCCAGCAGTCTTAGGGGCGGAGGGAACACTGAAGCTTTCTTT.

The chain employs TRBV18 and TRBJ1-2; D is unclear. The CDR3 sequence is 14 residues long. The V end was cut by 6 bases, the J end by 3 bases, with 14 bases between. CDR1 and CDR2 from the germline V gene are KGHSH and LQKENI. CDR3 sequence (DNA): TGTGCCAGCTCGCCCCAGAATTTTTACTATGGCTACACCTTC. It encodes CASSPQNFYYGYTF.

The chain uses TRBV6-5 and TRBJ1-1, with D unresolved. Germline assignment: CDR1 MNHEY and CDR2 SVGAGI. V was trimmed by 2 bases and J by 1 base, leaving 8 bases between them. The CDR3 is 14 amino acids. CDR3 region: CASSYGSANTEAFF. CDR3 coding DNA: TGTGCCAGCAGTTACGGGAGCGCGAACACTGAAGCTTTCTTT.